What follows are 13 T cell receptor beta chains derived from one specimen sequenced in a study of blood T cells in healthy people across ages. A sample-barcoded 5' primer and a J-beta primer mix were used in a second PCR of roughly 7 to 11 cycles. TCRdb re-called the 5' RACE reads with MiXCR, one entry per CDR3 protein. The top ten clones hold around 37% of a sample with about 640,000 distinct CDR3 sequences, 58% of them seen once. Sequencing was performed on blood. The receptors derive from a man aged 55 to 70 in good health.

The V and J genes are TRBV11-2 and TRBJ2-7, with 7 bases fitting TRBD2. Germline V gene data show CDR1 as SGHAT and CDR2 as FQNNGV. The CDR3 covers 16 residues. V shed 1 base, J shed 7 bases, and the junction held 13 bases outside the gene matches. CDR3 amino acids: CASSLVGGGYYNEQYF. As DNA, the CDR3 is TGTGCCAGCAGCTTAGTGGGCGGGGGATACTACAATGAGCAGTACTTC. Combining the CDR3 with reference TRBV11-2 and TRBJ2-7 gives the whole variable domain EAGVAQSPRYKIIEKRQSVAFWCNPISGHATLYWYQQILGQGPKLLIQFQNNGVVDDSQLPKDRFSAERLKGVDSTLKIQPAKLEDSAVYLCASSLVGGGYYNEQYFGPGTRLTVT.

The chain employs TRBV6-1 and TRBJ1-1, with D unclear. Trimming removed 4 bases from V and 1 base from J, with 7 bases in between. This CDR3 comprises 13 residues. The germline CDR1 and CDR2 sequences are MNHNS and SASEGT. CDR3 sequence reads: CASSGEENTEAFF. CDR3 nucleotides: TGTGCCAGCAGTGGGGAGGAGAACACTGAAGCTTTCTTT.

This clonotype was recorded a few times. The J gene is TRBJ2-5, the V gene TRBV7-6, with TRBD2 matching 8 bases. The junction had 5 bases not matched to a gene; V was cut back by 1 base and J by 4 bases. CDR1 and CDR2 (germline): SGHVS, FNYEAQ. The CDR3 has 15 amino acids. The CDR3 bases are TGTGCCAGCAGCTTAGGGCTTCGGGGGGGAGAGACCCAGTACTTC. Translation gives CASSLGLRGGETQYF.

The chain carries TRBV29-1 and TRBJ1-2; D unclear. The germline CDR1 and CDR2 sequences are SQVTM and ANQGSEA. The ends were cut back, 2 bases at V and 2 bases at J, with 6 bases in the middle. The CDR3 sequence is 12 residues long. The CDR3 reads CSVEYSNYGYTF. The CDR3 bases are TGCAGCGTTGAATACAGCAACTATGGCTACACCTTC.

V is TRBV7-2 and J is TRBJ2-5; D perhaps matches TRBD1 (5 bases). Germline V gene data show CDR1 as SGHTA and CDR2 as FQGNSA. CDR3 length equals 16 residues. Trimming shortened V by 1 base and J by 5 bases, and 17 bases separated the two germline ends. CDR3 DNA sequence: TGTGCCAGCAGCTTAGGCAACCGTTGGGGCGGCGAGACCCAGTACTTC. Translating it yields CASSLGNRWGGETQYF.

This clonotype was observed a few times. CDR3 protein: CASSYGRIGGGEKLFF. CDR3 coding DNA: TGTGCCAGCAGTTACGGGAGGATAGGGGGGGGTGAAAAACTGTTTTTT. This chain links TRBV6-5 with TRBJ1-4; a possible D gene is TRBD1 (6 bases). CDR3 size: 16 residues. In germline, CDR1 is MNHEY, CDR2 SVGAGI. V shed 2 bases and J shed 7 bases, with 17 bases lying between them.

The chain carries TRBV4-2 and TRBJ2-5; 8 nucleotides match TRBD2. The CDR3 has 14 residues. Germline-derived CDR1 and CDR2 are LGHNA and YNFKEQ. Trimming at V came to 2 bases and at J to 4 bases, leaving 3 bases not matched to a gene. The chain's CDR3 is CASSQISGVETQYF. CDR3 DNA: TGTGCCAGCAGCCAAATTAGCGGGGTAGAGACCCAGTACTTC.

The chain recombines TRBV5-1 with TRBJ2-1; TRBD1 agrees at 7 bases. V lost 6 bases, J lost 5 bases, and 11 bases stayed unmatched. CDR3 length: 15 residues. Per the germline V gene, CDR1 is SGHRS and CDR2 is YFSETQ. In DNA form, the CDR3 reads TGCGCCAGCACCCAACTCGGGACAGAGAACAATGAGCAGTTCTTC. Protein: CASTQLGTENNEQFF.

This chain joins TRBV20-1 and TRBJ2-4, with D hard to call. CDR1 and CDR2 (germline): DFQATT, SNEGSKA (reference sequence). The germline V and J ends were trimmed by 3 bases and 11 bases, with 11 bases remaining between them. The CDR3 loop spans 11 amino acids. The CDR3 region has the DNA TGCAGTGCTAGCGACCCCCCCCTTCAGTACTTC. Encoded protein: CSASDPPLQYF.

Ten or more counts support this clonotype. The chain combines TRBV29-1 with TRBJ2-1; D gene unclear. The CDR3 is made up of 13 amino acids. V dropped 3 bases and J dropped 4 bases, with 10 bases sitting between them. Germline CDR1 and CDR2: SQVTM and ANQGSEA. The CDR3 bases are TGCAGCGTTGATGTCAGGAATTACAATGAGCAGTTCTTC. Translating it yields CSVDVRNYNEQFF.

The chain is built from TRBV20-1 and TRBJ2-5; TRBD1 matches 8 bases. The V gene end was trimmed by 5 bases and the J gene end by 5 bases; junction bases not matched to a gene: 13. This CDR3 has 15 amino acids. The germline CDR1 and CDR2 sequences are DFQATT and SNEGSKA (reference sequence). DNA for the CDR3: TGCAGTGCTCTTACTTTCCAGGGGGCAGAGGAGACCCAGTACTTC. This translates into CSALTFQGAEETQYF.

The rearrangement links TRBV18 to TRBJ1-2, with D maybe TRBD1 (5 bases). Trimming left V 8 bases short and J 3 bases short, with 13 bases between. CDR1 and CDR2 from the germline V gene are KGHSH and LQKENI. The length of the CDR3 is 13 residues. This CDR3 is CASASTGDYGYTF. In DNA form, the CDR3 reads TGTGCCAGCGCCAGTACGGGGGACTATGGCTACACCTTC.

CDR3 protein: CASSLQSGLSTDTQYF. In DNA, the CDR3 is TGTGCCAGCAGCTTACAGTCGGGACTTAGCACAGATACGCAGTATTTT. The chain employs TRBV7-2 and TRBJ2-3, with D possibly TRBD2 on 6 matching bases. V lost 2 bases, J lost 0 bases, and 12 bases lay in between. The CDR3 runs to 16 residues. The germline V gene has CDR1 SGHTA and CDR2 FQGNSA.